This TCR beta chain is drawn from a study of identical twins. Findings and caveats of the study: With abundant cord blood beta clonotypes, insertions were fewer; memory repertoires showed no such pattern.

Template switching (which added a universal primer site) was used, and cDNA carried unique molecular identifiers. Each CDR3 protein is one row after TCRdb ran MiXCR on the 5' RACE reads. The sample consists of around 1.7 million distinct CDR3 sequences, about 32% of them appearing once. This CDR3 has 13 amino acids. V lost 7 bases to trimming and J lost 9 bases, with 16 bases between them. Germline loops: CDR1 MNHNY, CDR2 SVGAGI (reference sequence). Notes on this clonotype: Antigen unknown.

Sequenced: cord blood. V and J are TRBV6-6 and TRBJ2-1, with D possibly being TRBD1 (6 bases). The receptor's source is a newborn girl in good health. The CDR3 bases are TGTGCCAGCACCCTGGACAGCTTGGTTGAGCAGTTCTTC. Residues: CASTLDSLVEQFF.